The source of this TCR beta chain is a study of OX40 agonist ivuxolimab in advanced cancers. In the study overall: Every patient in dose escalation had hepatocellular carcinoma, melanoma, renal cell or head and neck cancer. Partial responses were recorded for three patients, including one with hepatocellular carcinoma and two with cutaneous melanoma.

Here immunoSEQ multiplex PCR was the method, and the copy in TCRdb shows in-frame clones only, minus some. The sample gives about 56,000 clones, about nine tenths of which show up once; around 25% is in the top ten. Sample: CD4+ or CD8+ T cells sorted from blood, taken in a trial of the OX40 agonist ivuxolimab. The sequence was collected from an adult with an advanced solid tumor such as melanoma, head and neck, liver or kidney cancer.

CDR3: CASTHGPPYEQYF. CDR3 sequence (DNA): TGTGCCAGTACCCACGGGCCCCCCTACGAGCAGTACTTC. The rearrangement links TRBV6-5 to TRBJ2-7; D uncertain. Trimming took off 9 bases at V and 2 bases at J, with 14 bases between the two ends. The CDR3 is made up of 13 amino acids. Germline assignment: CDR1 MNHEY and CDR2 SVGAGI.